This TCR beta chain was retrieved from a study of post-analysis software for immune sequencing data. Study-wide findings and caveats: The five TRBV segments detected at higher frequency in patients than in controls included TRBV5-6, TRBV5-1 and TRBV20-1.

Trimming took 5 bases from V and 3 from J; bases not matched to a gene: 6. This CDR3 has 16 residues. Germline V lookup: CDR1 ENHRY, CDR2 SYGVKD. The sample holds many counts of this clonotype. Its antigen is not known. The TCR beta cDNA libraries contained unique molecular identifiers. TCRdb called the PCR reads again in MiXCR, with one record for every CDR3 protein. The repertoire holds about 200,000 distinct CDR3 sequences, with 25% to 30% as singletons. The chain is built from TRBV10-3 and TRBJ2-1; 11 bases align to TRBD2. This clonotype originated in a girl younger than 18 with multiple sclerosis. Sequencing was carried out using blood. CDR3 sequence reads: CAISPRLAGSYNEQFF. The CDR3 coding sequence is TGTGCCATCAGTCCCCGACTAGCGGGAAGCTACAATGAGCAGTTCTTC.